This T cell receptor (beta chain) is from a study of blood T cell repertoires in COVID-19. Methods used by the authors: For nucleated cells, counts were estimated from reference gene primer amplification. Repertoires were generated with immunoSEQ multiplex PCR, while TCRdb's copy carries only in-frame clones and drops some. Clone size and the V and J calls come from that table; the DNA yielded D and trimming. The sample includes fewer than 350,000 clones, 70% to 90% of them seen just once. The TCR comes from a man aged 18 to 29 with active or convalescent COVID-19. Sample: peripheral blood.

CDR3 coding DNA: TGTGCCAGCAGCTATACTCGGGACAGCTATAATTCACCCCTCCACTTT. Protein sequence: CASSYTRDSYNSPLHF. V gene TRBV9 combines with J gene TRBJ1-6; 7 positions agree with TRBD1. The CDR3 is 16 amino acids. V gave up 4 bases and J gave up 3 bases; unmatched junction bases: 7. Germline V CDR1 and CDR2: SGDLS, YYNGEE.